This T cell receptor (beta chain) originates from a study of a mutant IDH1 vaccine in newly diagnosed glioma. As for the study in general: Before enrollment, the patients had been treated with radiotherapy alone, temozolomide alone, or both together. Most of them had received both.

Germline V lookup: CDR1 SEHNR, CDR2 FQNEAQ (reference sequence). The CDR3 is made up of 17 amino acids. The V and J ends lost 7 bases and 1 base respectively, with 19 bases between them. Sequencing used immunoSEQ multiplex PCR; TCRdb keeps in-frame clones, though not all of them. Of approximately 80,000 clones in the sample, 90% to 95% were seen once. Noted time point: week 5, during vaccination. In the vaccine, a single dose held 300 ug of the mutant IDH1 20-mer peptide, along with topical imiquimod. New astrocytomas of WHO grade 3 or 4 that were IDH1-mutant and ATRX-lost were found in the donors. On this clone itself: Its specificity is unknown.

The gene calls are TRBV7-9 and TRBJ2-2; D is unclear. This TCR derives from a woman aged 45-59 years with glioma. Sequencing used PBMCs, obtained from a glioma patient whose treatment included an IDH1 peptide vaccine. The CDR3 here is CASTRIYGLLNTGELFF. The CDR3 region has the DNA TGTGCCAGCACCCGAATCTATGGTCTTTTGAACACCGGGGAGCTGTTTTTT. Using reference TRBV7-9 and TRBJ2-2 for the parts outside the CDR3, the full variable domain is DTGVSQNPRHKITKRGQNVTFRCDPISEHNRLYWYRQTLGQGPEFLTYFQNEAQLEKSRLLSDRFSAERPKGSFSTLEIQRTEQGDSAMYLCASTRIYGLLNTGELFFGEGSRLTVL.